This TCR beta chain emerged from a study of T cell clusters in autoimmune cytopenias (dated by TCRdb to between 2018 and 2020). For the wider study: A mean age of approximately 52 years and a median age of around 58 years were recorded for the healthy donor controls, of whom 22 of 43 were female. Peripheral blood TRB and IGH repertoires were sequenced in autoimmune cytopenia patients at active disease and during treatment follow-up, alongside healthy, CLL and autoimmune hepatitis controls. A median TRB sequencing depth of about 50,000 reads per sample was reached, and a median of roughly 2,300 distinct TRB clonotypes per sample was obtained. For primary cytopenia, the controls were fewer than 30 age-matched healthy donors, and for secondary cytopenia, the controls were 14 age-matched CLL patients. The study was designed to test whether a disease-specific immune repertoire signature usable as a blood-based biomarker is carried by autoimmune cytopenia patients. Autoimmune hepatitis repertoires were compared against more than 20 age- and sex-matched healthy donors.

Per sample, around 250 ng of peripheral blood genomic DNA, approximately 40,000 genome equivalents, was used for TRB amplification. Taken from cysteine to phenylalanine, the CDR3 has 15 residues. The DNA sequence is not available. CDR1 is given as LNHDA and CDR2 as SQIVND, both from the germline V gene (reference sequence). General conclusions and limits of the study: The TRB repertoire shifts, including less even repertoires in secondary cytopenia and CLL, mostly reflected lymphoma bias and not autoimmunity. Approximately 3-fold more exclusive TRB clusters were observed in healthy donors than in active autoimmune hepatitis patients, consistent with an autoimmunity-wide signature. The GLIPH analysis suggested a lack of physiological T cell clusters in primary autoimmune cytopenia patients, since around 50 clusters were exclusive to healthy donors whereas 17 were exclusive to patients. The T cell clusters were defined in silico only, and their functional role remained to be validated experimentally. In the comparison of secondary cytopenia with CLL, the cluster-lack signature was not observed, apparently because the dominant lymphoma-associated repertoire masked the signature.

TRB rearrangements were amplified by multiplex PCR following a touch-down protocol, with the TRB-A and TRB-B primer pools mixed in one tube. Illumina adapters and sample indices were attached to the amplicons through two consecutive PCR reactions using Phusion HS II polymerase. The amplicons were purified from gel with the NucleoSpin Gel and PCR Clean-up kit, after which the amplicons were quantified by Qubit and checked for quality on an Agilent 2100 Bioanalyzer. Sequencing of the libraries was performed on an Illumina MiSeq with 600-cycle, single-indexed, paired-end runs. In the source study's methods: Alignment and assembly of TRB reads were performed with MiXCR version 2.1.12 and the default MiXCR reference library. A clone was defined by each unique CDR3 nucleotide sequence, and the analysis included only productive sequences supported by at least two reads. To assess repertoire diversity, an R script computed alpha-parameterized diversity profiles (alpha 0 to 5), which included the Shannon (alpha 1) and Simpson (alpha 2) indices. Combinatorial TRB VJ usage was computed with the tcR package and compared between cohorts by principal component analysis with ade4. Using GLIPH, TCRbeta CDR3s were clustered on pairs of cohorts matched for age and read depth, and a Wilcoxon test was used to compare cluster frequencies. The reads underwent TCRdb reprocessing, giving one record for each CDR3 protein sequence and no DNA. TCRdb's processing, not the authors' own work, is the source of the V and J calls. The table for this sample records fewer than 7,500 distinct CDR3 sequences. The ten largest account for 9.9% of the sample.

Its count unrecorded, this clonotype is medium-sized (0.01 to 0.1%) by frequency. Its antigen has not been determined. The same specimen was also included in a second study, on T cell repertoires in aging, cancer and after chemotherapy. The second paper further reports: The donors fell into six age groups ranging from 30 or younger to 70 or older, and each group had at least three individuals. Control TCR repertoires from healthy donors were recorded over several months to years, and clear clonal overlap was observed across re-sampling. Roughly 8.8 million TCR reads were contained in the full dataset. Compared with age-matched healthy donors, untreated patients with hematological or solid cancers had significantly lower TCR diversity and higher clonality in blood. In healthy donors, the drop in TCR diversity with age came mainly from a loss of richness, whereas in cancer patients a loss of evenness also played a part. An increase in median generation probability over the chemotherapy interval was observed in both cancer cohorts, suggesting that the repertoire was reconstituted through rebound thymic output. The authors noted that the repertoire data do not allow conclusions about immunological memory after chemotherapy. To look at immunoaging and at how T cells reconstitute after chemotherapy, the study profiled TCR beta repertoires in peripheral blood from both healthy donors and cancer patients. Alongside under 100 healthy donors serving as a reference group, the cohort included some 210 cancer patients, of whom some 91 had hematological cancers and 124 had solid cancers. MiXCR versions 2.12 and 3.0.5 were used to process TRB sequences. The repertoire metrics were Shannon diversity, evenness, clonality (defined as one minus evenness), and alpha-parameterized diversity profiles covering alpha 0 to 5. The IGoR algorithm was used to calculate generation probabilities of clones in the paired pre- and post-chemotherapy samples.

Sequencing was carried out using peripheral blood. The V and J genes are TRBV19 and TRBJ2-7. The receptor comes from a human donor in good health. The CDR3 region reads CASSIGAGRSYEQYF. Here the CDR3 is joined to the reference TRBV19 and TRBJ2-7 genes, and the full variable domain is: DGGITQSPKYLFRKEGQNVTLSCEQNLNHDAMYWYRQDPGQGLRLIYYSQIVNDFQKGDIAEGYSVSREKKESFPLTVTSAQKNPTAFYLCASSIGAGRSYEQYFGPGTRLTVT.